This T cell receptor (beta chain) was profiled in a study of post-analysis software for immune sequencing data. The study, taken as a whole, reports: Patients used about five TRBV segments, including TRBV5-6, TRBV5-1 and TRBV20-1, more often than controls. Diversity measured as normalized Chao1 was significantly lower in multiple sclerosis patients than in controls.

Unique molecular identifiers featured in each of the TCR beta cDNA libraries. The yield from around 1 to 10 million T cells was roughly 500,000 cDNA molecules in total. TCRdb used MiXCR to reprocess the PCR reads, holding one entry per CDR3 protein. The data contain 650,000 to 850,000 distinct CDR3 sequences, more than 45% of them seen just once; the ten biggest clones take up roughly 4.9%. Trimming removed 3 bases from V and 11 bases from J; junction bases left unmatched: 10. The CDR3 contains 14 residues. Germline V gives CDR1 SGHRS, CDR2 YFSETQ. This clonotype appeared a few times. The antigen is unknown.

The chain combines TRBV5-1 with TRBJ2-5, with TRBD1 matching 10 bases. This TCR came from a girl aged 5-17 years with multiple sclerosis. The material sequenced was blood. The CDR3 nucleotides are TGCGCCAGCAGCTCCGACAGGGGGCTTCGGGAGCAGTACTTC. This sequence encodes CASSSDRGLREQYF.